This T cell receptor (beta chain) was observed in a study of blood T cell repertoires in COVID-19. Across the study: Samples of COVID-19 (acute and convalescent) were obtained from the United States, Italy and Spain. PBMCs, B-cell-depleted T cells, or T cells were the source of the cDNA or gDNA that made up the material.

Original methodology: By means of reference gene primer amplification, nucleated cell counts were estimated. Libraries were prepared by immunoSEQ multiplex PCR; TCRdb keeps only in-frame clonotypes and omits some of them. The D gene and trimming were derived from the DNA, and the V and J assignments and clone size from that table. The sample includes tens of thousands of clones, around 81% seen only once; the top ten take 44%. Germline-derived CDR1 and CDR2 are MNHEY and SVGAGI. The CDR3 totals 15 residues. V gave up 2 bases and J gave up 6 bases, with 14 bases separating them. This receptor was taken from a man older than 75 with acute or convalescent COVID-19. Sequencing input: peripheral blood. The chain recombines TRBV6-5 with TRBJ1-5; D possibly corresponds to TRBD1 (5 bases). The DNA of the CDR3 is TGTGCCAGCAGTTACCGCGGGGCGCCTGGTCAGCCCCAGCATTTT. Translating gives CASSYRGAPGQPQHF.